This TCR beta chain was sequenced during a study of blood T cell repertoires in COVID-19. The wider study: Sites across the United States, Italy and Spain contributed samples from acute and convalescent COVID-19.

CDR3 size: 17 residues. The V gene's germline CDR1 is SGHRS and CDR2 YFSETQ. The germline V and J ends were trimmed by 0 bases and 0 bases, with 12 bases remaining between them. Data came from immunoSEQ multiplex PCR; TCRdb stores just in-frame clones and leaves some out. The sample has some 150,000 clones, around 81% seen once; the top ten hold 7% to 10%. The rearrangement uses TRBV5-1 and TRBJ2-2; D is uncertain. Sequencing was done on a sample of peripheral blood. The receptor comes from a human donor with acute or convalescent COVID-19. The donor label of this sample is uncertain. CDR3 coding DNA: TGCGCCAGCAGCTTGGAATTTCGGCTAGCGAACACCGGGGAGCTGTTTTTT. Translation gives CASSLEFRLANTGELFF. Full variable domain (rest looked up from reference TRBV5-1 and TRBJ2-2): KAGVTQTPRYLIKTRGQQVTLSCSPISGHRSVSWYQQTPGQGLQFLFEYFSETQRNKGNFPGRFSGRQFSNSRSEMNVSTLELGDSALYLCASSLEFRLANTGELFFGEGSRLTVL.